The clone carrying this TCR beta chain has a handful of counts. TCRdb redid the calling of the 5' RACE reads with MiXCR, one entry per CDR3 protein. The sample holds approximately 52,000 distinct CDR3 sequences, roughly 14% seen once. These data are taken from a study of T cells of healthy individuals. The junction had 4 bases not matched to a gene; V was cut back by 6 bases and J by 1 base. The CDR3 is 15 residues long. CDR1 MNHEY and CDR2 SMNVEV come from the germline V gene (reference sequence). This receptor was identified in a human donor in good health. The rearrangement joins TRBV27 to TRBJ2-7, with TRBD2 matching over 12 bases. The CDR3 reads CASRTSGSLSYEQYF. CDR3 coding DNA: TGTGCCAGCAGGACTAGCGGGAGTCTATCCTACGAGCAGTACTTC.